This TCR beta chain comes out of a study of control samples from healthy donors and cancer patients. Clones were sequenced by immunoSEQ multiplex PCR, and TCRdb holds only the in-frame ones, with some missing. This table has about 120,000 clones, over 75% appearing once. The receptor's source is a woman in her forties or fifties with colorectal cancer. Sequenced: PBMCs.

The DNA for the CDR3 is TGTGCCAGTAGTAAACCGGGACAGGGGATAATTGAGCAGTTCTTC. It codes for CASSKPGQGIIEQFF. The chain couples TRBV19 to TRBJ2-1; 10 bases fit TRBD1. CDR1 LNHDA and CDR2 SQIVND come from the germline V gene (reference sequence). The length of the CDR3 is 15 residues. The ends lost 4 bases at V and 9 bases at J; junction bases unmatched: 9.